This paragraph reports one T cell receptor (beta chain). This sample was taken from a study of blood T cell repertoires in COVID-19. Assay used: immunoSEQ multiplex PCR; TCRdb lists only in-frame clones, some missing. The table lists 350,000 to 450,000 clones, roughly nine tenths of them singletons. Adults between about 18 and 95 years of age took part from about two dozen US areas. Recovered participants had two consecutive negative NP/OP PCR tests, healthcare professional clearance, or symptom resolution. Sequencing was done on a sample of PBMCs or T cells enriched from blood (not recorded which). The receptor was isolated from a man younger than 45 who had recovered from COVID-19.

CDR3 nucleotide sequence: TGTGCCAGTAGACCTACAGGCTCTAACTATGGCTACACCTTC. Its protein is CASRPTGSNYGYTF. This rearrangement joins TRBV19 to TRBJ1-2; a weak D match, TRBD1 (5 bases). Trimming pared 6 bases from V and 0 bases from J, leaving 11 bases between. CDR3 length: 14 residues. Germline CDR1 reads LNHDA; CDR2 reads SQIVND (reference sequence).